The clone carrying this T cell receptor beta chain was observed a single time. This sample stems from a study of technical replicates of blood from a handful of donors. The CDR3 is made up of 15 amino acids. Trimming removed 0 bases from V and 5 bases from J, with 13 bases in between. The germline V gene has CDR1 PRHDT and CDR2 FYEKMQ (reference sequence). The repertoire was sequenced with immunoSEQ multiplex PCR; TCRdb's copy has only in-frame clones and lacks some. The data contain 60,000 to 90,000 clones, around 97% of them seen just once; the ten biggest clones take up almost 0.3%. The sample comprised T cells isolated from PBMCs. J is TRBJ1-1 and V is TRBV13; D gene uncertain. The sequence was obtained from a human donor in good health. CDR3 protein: CASSLGLGVRTEAFF. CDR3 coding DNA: TGTGCCAGCAGCTTAGGCCTCGGGGTCAGGACTGAAGCTTTCTTT.